This T cell receptor (beta chain) was sequenced during a study of T cell repertoires in cytomegalovirus infection. With regard to this clonotype: The target antigen is unknown.

TCRdb used MiXCR to reprocess the reads, holding one entry per CDR3 protein. The data contain 110,000 to 150,000 distinct CDR3 sequences, roughly 32% of them seen just once; the ten biggest clones take up roughly 51%. V lost 2 bases to trimming and J lost 3 bases, with 11 bases between them. The CDR3 contains 14 residues. Per the germline V gene, CDR1 is SEHNR and CDR2 is FQNEAQ (reference sequence). This sequence was found in a human donor in good health (CMV status not recorded). Some clones in this sample may be carry-over from other donors' samples. The J gene is TRBJ2-7, the V gene TRBV7-9; D remains ambiguous. The source material was CD8+ T cells from cultured PBMCs, sampled from culture after CMV antigen stimulation. CDR3 coding DNA: TGTGCCAGCAGCTTAACACAGTCGTACTACGAGCAGTACTTC. This encodes CASSLTQSYYEQYF.